This T cell receptor beta chain is drawn from a study of shared clonotypes between healthy human individuals. General study findings and limits: Generation probabilities of non-shared clonotypes were lower (relative to those shared by all four donors).

Genomic DNA from each subset was divided evenly over several immunoSEQ plates. Assay used: immunoSEQ multiplex PCR; TCRdb lists only in-frame clones, some missing. The table lists around 2.5 million clones, 93% of them singletons, with approximately 0.36% in the top ten. About this clone: The antigen is undetermined.

Germline V gene data show CDR1 as MNHNS and CDR2 as SASEGT. This CDR3 contains 14 residues. The V end was cut by 6 bases, the J end by 3 bases, with 15 bases between. Adult donors, all healthy and HIV-negative, had no recent acute infections or vaccinations. Sequencing was done on a sample of naive CD4+ T cells from PBMCs. Subset in this sample: CD45RA+ positively selected. The V gene is TRBV6-1, the J gene TRBJ2-7; a weak D match, TRBD1 (6 bases). The source is a young man in good health. Some clones in this sample may be carry-over from other donors' samples. The CDR3 loop is CASSPGTTYYEQYF. DNA for the CDR3: TGTGCCAGCAGCCCCGGGACAACCTACTACGAGCAGTACTTC.